The rows below give T cell receptor beta chains drawn from one sample of a study of PD-1 blockade in mismatch repair-deficient tumors. TCRdb's copy holds only in-frame clones and misses some; the assay was immunoSEQ multiplex PCR. The data show fewer than 45,000 clones, with approximately 85% seen just once and 3.9% held by the top ten. Sequences were derived from peripheral blood, sampled roughly 75 weeks after starting pembrolizumab. Source of these receptors: an adult with mismatch repair-deficient cancer. Each CDR3 is given without its conserved first and last residue. Fields, in order: V gene, clone size, J gene, CDR3 protein. Clone size is shown for a subset of rows, as once, few, many or a class of expanded clone.

V: TRBV4-2; size: -; J: TRBJ1-1; CDR3: ASSQDPFGRGLPHTEAF
V: TRBV19; size: once; J: TRBJ2-5; CDR3: ASSMIGGQEETQY
V: TRBV5-4; size: -; J: TRBJ2-3; CDR3: ASSQQQGQTDTQY
V: TRBV7-3; size: -; J: TRBJ2-7; CDR3: ASSPGQSNSYEQY
V: TRBV18; size: -; J: TRBJ2-2; CDR3: ASSPGRNGELF
V: TRBV6-1; size: -; J: TRBJ2-1; CDR3: ASSGFQGLAGVKPNNEQF
V: TRBV27; size: -; J: TRBJ1-5; CDR3: ASRPIGGPREPQH
V: TRBV27; size: -; J: TRBJ2-1; CDR3: ASSLSRGNEQF
V: TRBV11-3; size: -; J: TRBJ2-7; CDR3: ASSLGPEVYEQY
V: TRBV5-1; size: -; J: TRBJ2-5; CDR3: ASSATGGGETQY
V: TRBV7-9; size: -; J: TRBJ2-4; CDR3: ASSSTSGLASRDIQY
V: TRBV19; size: -; J: TRBJ2-1; CDR3: ASSIASGAYNEQF
V: TRBV11-3; size: few; J: TRBJ2-7; CDR3: ASWDTQRVGEQY
V: TRBV28; size: -; J: TRBJ1-1; CDR3: ASRDERGTEAF
V: TRBV2; size: -; J: TRBJ2-1; CDR3: ASSERPPPRGNEQF
V: TRBV9; size: -; J: TRBJ1-5; CDR3: ASSDGYSNQPQH
V: TRBV7-9; size: -; J: TRBJ2-1; CDR3: ASSFLSGTSYSGEQF
V: TRBV4-2; size: -; J: TRBJ2-1; CDR3: ASSQETSGNSYNEQF
V: TRBV19; size: -; J: TRBJ2-3; CDR3: ASSATGQAGGSADTQY
V: TRBV6-5; size: -; J: TRBJ1-5; CDR3: ASSYSSPRGGQPQH
V: TRBV11-3; size: few; J: TRBJ2-7; CDR3: ASGLGLAGDEQY
V: TRBV5-4; size: -; J: TRBJ2-7; CDR3: ASSLGQGSSYEQY
V: TRBV5-1; size: few; J: TRBJ2-7; CDR3: ASSLSKGLAGYEQY
V: TRBV9; size: -; J: TRBJ2-1; CDR3: ASSASGTQYNEQF
V: TRBV5-8; size: -; J: TRBJ1-4; CDR3: ASSLAGVEKLF
V: TRBV7-9; size: -; J: TRBJ2-1; CDR3: ASSFRDRVYPEQF
V: TRBV25-1; size: -; J: TRBJ2-6; CDR3: ASSAGTGVWSGANVLT
V: TRBV4-2; size: few; J: TRBJ1-2; CDR3: ASSQEPDSGYGYT
V: TRBV18; size: -; J: TRBJ2-7; CDR3: ASSPGSGTEIVGQY
V: TRBV7-3; size: few; J: TRBJ1-2; CDR3: ASSLARGVGYT
V: TRBV9; size: once; J: TRBJ2-5; CDR3: ASSVGSSGTMGETQY
V: TRBV29-1; size: -; J: TRBJ2-5; CDR3: SVGVDQETQY
V: TRBV4-2; size: -; J: TRBJ2-1; CDR3: ASSQARTEQF
V: TRBV19; size: -; J: TRBJ2-2; CDR3: ASSTRGAAGELF
V: TRBV7-3; size: -; J: TRBJ2-1; CDR3: ASSQVPSGVHEQF
V: TRBV6-1; size: -; J: TRBJ2-3; CDR3: ASAWRGESDTQY
V: TRBV11-2; size: -; J: TRBJ2-7; CDR3: ASSPGGFWSEQY
V: TRBV14; size: -; J: TRBJ2-1; CDR3: ASSQGAPGWVEQF
V: TRBV7-9; size: -; J: TRBJ1-3; CDR3: ASSQDEGGGNTIY